The rows below give T cell receptor beta chains drawn from one sample of a study of T cells in Graves' hyperthyroidism and ophthalmopathy. TCRdb ran MiXCR on the multiplex PCR reads and lists one entry per CDR3 protein. This sample has approximately 510,000 distinct CDR3 sequences, with 40% to 55% found just once. Sequencing was carried out using peripheral blood or thyroid tissue (not recorded which). The receptors derive from an adult woman with Graves' disease, either hyperthyroidism or ophthalmopathy (not recorded which). Each CDR3 is given with its conserved first and last residue. Expanded clones are given a class, and other clones once, few, many or no size at all.

J | V | size | CDR3
TRBJ2-2 | TRBV11-2 | few | CASSWDRGNTGELFF
TRBJ2-2 | TRBV7-2 | few | CASSFGRRGTGELFF
. | TRBV24-1 | . | CATSDSHRGHYNEQYF
TRBJ2-5 | TRBV10-3 | once | CAISESKVGETQYF
TRBJ2-7 | TRBV10-3 | . | CAISPGTKSSYEQYF
TRBJ1-4 | TRBV24-1 | . | CATSDSPGSGNAEKLFF
TRBJ1-6 | TRBV10-3 | many | CAIRDGQGVRSPLHF
TRBJ1-3 | TRBV20-1 | many | CSASGGPGNTIYF
TRBJ2-2 | TRBV24-1 | many | CATRQVDTGELFF
TRBJ2-7 | TRBV9 | few | CASSVGSGGYEQYF
TRBJ2-3 | TRBV7-3 | . | CASKPGLGGTDTQYF
TRBJ2-7 | TRBV24-1 | . | CATSTSTSGSWYEQYF
TRBJ1-2 | TRBV20-1 | . | CSARDYGKGLGGYTF
TRBJ2-5 | TRBV19 | many | CASSESQWETQYF
TRBJ2-5 | TRBV7-9 | . | CASSRTGLGQETQYF
TRBJ2-7 | TRBV7-6 | . | CASSLRGGDLTF
TRBJ1-4 | TRBV10-3 | . | CAISRTETEKLFF
TRBJ1-2 | TRBV2 | few | CARGAVGYGYTF
TRBJ2-7 | TRBV24-1 | . | CATPWTGLSYEQYF
TRBJ1-1 | TRBV13 | few | CASNRLTGAAEAFF
TRBJ1-1 | TRBV7-8 | . | CASSGETGLNTEAFF
TRBJ2-7 | TRBV10-3 | . | CAISEIGTGPYEQYF
TRBJ2-7 | TRBV6-1 | . | CASSPPSSSGYEQYF
TRBJ1-4 | TRBV29-1 | once | CSAEGPPRGNEKLFF
TRBJ1-1 | TRBV5-1 | . | CASSFASSLRGEYTEAFF
TRBJ1-1 | TRBV10-2 | . | CATEGQENTEAFF
TRBJ2-5 | TRBV7-1 | few | CASSTALGETQYF
TRBJ2-7 | TRBV5-5 | many | CASSSYPQTGYEQYF
TRBJ2-5 | TRBV24-1 | . | CAASDPTGAAQETQYF
TRBJ2-7 | TRBV4-2 | many | CASSETGTSKREQYF
TRBJ2-2 | TRBV7-2 | many | CASSLGSGSGELFF
TRBJ2-2 | TRBV10-1 | . | CASSELQGGGELFF
TRBJ1-2 | TRBV12-3/TRBV12-4 | . | CASSLPGGGDYGYTF
TRBJ1-1 | TRBV4-1 | many | CASSQEAVQTNTEAFF
TRBJ1-5 | TRBV7-9 | many | CASSAGTGNNQPQHF
TRBJ1-1 | TRBV2 | . | CASSARVVWTEAFF
TRBJ1-4 | TRBV7-9 | many | CASSVYRDSSEKLFF
TRBJ1-2 | TRBV10-3 | . | CASRPDRAYGYTF
TRBJ2-7 | TRBV7-8 | many | CASSLGASGSSYEQYF
TRBJ2-6 | TRBV9 | . | CASSRGTGTF
TRBJ1-6 | TRBV7-8 | . | CASSPWTGGKGSPLHF
TRBJ2-2 | TRBV10-3 | . | CAISEPVNTGELFF
TRBJ1-4 | TRBV6-5 | . | CASSARGQLLNEKLFF
TRBJ2-5 | TRBV20-1 | . | CSARGILETQYF
TRBJ1-5 | TRBV5-4 | . | CASSQGQDQPQHF
TRBJ2-5 | TRBV9 | many | CASSEGGQETQYF
TRBJ2-7 | TRBV7-9 | . | CASSQDPSQRGGVNYEQYF
TRBJ2-2 | TRBV20-1 | many | CSVRPGLNTGELFF
TRBJ2-2 | TRBV6-6 | many | CASKRQGDGGELFF
TRBJ1-1 | TRBV3-1 | few | CASSSRRNTEAFF
TRBJ1-2 | TRBV12-3/TRBV12-4 | many | CASSLGGANYGYTF
TRBJ1-1 | TRBV29-1 | few | CSALLVTEAFF
TRBJ2-5 | TRBV9 | many | CASSVASLGGETQYF
TRBJ2-7 | TRBV29-1 | . | CSVVVFGGEQYF
TRBJ2-5 | TRBV13 | few | CASSLARPGTQYF
TRBJ2-7 | TRBV25-1 | . | CASRGDRVYEQYF
TRBJ1-2 | TRBV12-3/TRBV12-4 | many | CASIKRGGLYGYTF